Sequencing of this TCR beta chain was carried out in a study of blood T cell repertoires in COVID-19. Study-level background: The study drew acute and convalescent COVID-19 samples from the United States, Italy and Spain. From T cells, B-cell-depleted T cells, or PBMCs came the material, which was cDNA or gDNA.

The CDR3 is 14 amino acids. The V gene's germline CDR1 is KGHDR and CDR2 SFDVKD. The V gene lost 2 bases and the J gene lost 0 bases, with 6 bases spanning the gap. Assay used: immunoSEQ multiplex PCR; TCRdb lists only in-frame clones, some missing. The sample contains approximately 280,000 clones, around nine tenths of which appear only once. The chain uses TRBV24-1 and TRBJ1-2; D remains unclear. The source of this sequence is a man aged 50-59 years with acute or convalescent COVID-19. The sequencing input was peripheral blood. The CDR3, as DNA: TGTGCCACCAGTGATTCTGACTCTAACTATGGCTACACCTTC. Encoded protein: CATSDSDSNYGYTF.